A single sample is the source of the 21 T cell receptor beta chains below, sequenced in a study of CD8 T cells in Susac syndrome. With random hexamers, 0.5 to 1 ug RNA was reverse transcribed. TCRdb re-analysed the immunoSEQ multiplex PCR reads in MiXCR, keeping a single row per CDR3 protein. The data contain 160,000 or so distinct CDR3 sequences, approximately 93% of them singletons. The sequenced sample was CD4+ T cells from PBMCs. These receptors were taken from a human donor with multiple sclerosis.

This clonotype has just one count. This chain links TRBV12-3 or TRBV12-4 with TRBJ2-5; D unresolved. CDR3 size: 13 residues. Trimming took off 3 bases at V and 5 bases at J, with 10 bases between the two ends. DNA for the CDR3: TGTGCCAGCAGTTTCCCCAACCGGGAGACCCAGTACTTC. It translates to CASSFPNRETQYF.

V is TRBV9 and J is TRBJ2-2; no clear D gene. CDR1 is SGDLS, CDR2 YYNGEE, per germline. The V gene lost 3 bases and the J gene lost 0 bases, with 6 bases spanning the gap. The CDR3 sequence is 14 residues long. CDR3 sequence: CASSANANTGELFF. Written as DNA, the CDR3 is TGTGCCAGCAGCGCAAACGCGAACACCGGGGAGCTGTTTTTT.

CDR3 sequence: CATSREVRGAEQYF. The CDR3 DNA reads as TGTGCCACCAGCAGAGAGGTGCGGGGCGCGGAGCAGTACTTC. V usage is TRBV15 and J usage is TRBJ2-7; D may be TRBD2 (6 bases). Germline lookup yields CDR1 LNHNV and CDR2 YYDKDF (reference sequence). V lost 0 bases and J lost 7, with 13 bases in between. The CDR3 length is 14 residues.

V is TRBV9 and J is TRBJ2-3, with a tentative D call TRBD2 (6 bases). V gave up 2 bases and J gave up 1 base, with 11 bases separating them. The germline V gene has CDR1 SGDLS and CDR2 YYNGEE. The CDR3 runs to 15 residues. The DNA of the CDR3 is TGTGCCAGCAGCGTTTCCCCTAGCGGCACAGATACGCAGTATTTT. Protein product: CASSVSPSGTDTQYF.

The genes are TRBV3-1 and TRBJ2-1; D possibly uses TRBD1 or TRBD2 (5 bases each). Germline CDR1 and CDR2: LGHDT and YNNKEL (reference sequence). This CDR3 has 15 amino acids. V lost 4 bases to trimming and J lost 6 bases, with 16 bases between them. The CDR3 DNA sequence: TGTGCCAGCAGCCGTCCCGGGACGCGGAGCAATGAGCAGTTCTTC. Its translation: CASSRPGTRSNEQFF.

The chain has TRBV19 and TRBJ1-2; the D is unclear. V was clipped by 5 bases and J by 0 bases, with 16 bases between them. Germline V gene sequence: CDR1 LNHDA, CDR2 SQIVND (reference sequence). CDR3 length: 16 residues. CDR3 protein: CASSGIRSTANYGYTF. The DNA of the CDR3 is TGTGCCAGTAGTGGGATTCGATCCACTGCTAACTATGGCTACACCTTC. Full variable domain (remainder filled in from reference TRBV19 and TRBJ1-2): DGGITQSPKYLFRKEGQNVTLSCEQNLNHDAMYWYRQDPGQGLRLIYYSQIVNDFQKGDIAEGYSVSREKKESFPLTVTSAQKNPTAFYLCASSGIRSTANYGYTFGSGTRLTVV.

The chain links TRBV6-2 or TRBV6-3 to TRBJ1-1; the D is unclear. The CDR3 spans 12 residues. V was clipped by 5 bases and J by 6 bases, with 10 bases between them. CDR1 is MNHEY, CDR2 SVGEGT, per germline. The CDR3 coding sequence is TGTGCCAGCAGTACGTATGGAGCTGAAGCTTTCTTT. This translates into CASSTYGAEAFF.

This clonotype was recorded once. This chain connects TRBV20-1 to TRBJ2-7, with D possibly matching TRBD1 (5 bases). Germline assignment: CDR1 DFQATT and CDR2 SNEGSKA (reference sequence). The CDR3 runs to 13 residues. Between the trimmed V and J ends, which lost 4 bases and 4 bases, there was a span of 14 bases. In DNA form, the CDR3 reads TGCAGTGCTACGCTAGGGGTGGGTTACGAGCAGTACTTC. It codes for CSATLGVGYEQYF.

The chain is built from TRBV5-4 and TRBJ1-1; TRBD1 matches 7 bases. This CDR3 contains 15 residues. Germline V lookup: CDR1 SGHNT, CDR2 YYREEE (reference sequence). With V trimmed by 4 bases and J by 2 bases, 8 bases remained unmatched. This CDR3 is CASSQKTGSNTEAFF. The CDR3 nucleotides read TGTGCCAGCAGCCAAAAGACAGGGTCAAACACTGAAGCTTTCTTT.

J is TRBJ1-1 and V is TRBV20-1; the D gene is possibly TRBD1 (5 bases). The germline V gene has CDR1 DFQATT and CDR2 SNEGSKA (reference sequence). Trimming cost V 8 bases and J 0 bases, with 25 bases left between them. The CDR3 has 17 residues. CDR3 sequence (DNA): TGCAGTCCACGGTCTCGGACACCCACATTCATGAACACTGAAGCTTTCTTT. As protein: CSPRSRTPTFMNTEAFF.

The gene calls are TRBV5-6 and TRBJ1-2; D remains ambiguous. CDR3 length equals 11 residues. CDR1 and CDR2 from the germline V gene are SGHDT and YYEEEE. V was cut by 5 bases and J by 7 bases, with 9 bases left in between. The CDR3 DNA reads as TGTGCCAGCAGGTTACGCGGTGGCTACACCTTC. This gives the protein CASRLRGGYTF.

The chain employs TRBV4-2 and TRBJ2-3; perhaps TRBD2 as D (5 bases). The CDR3 totals 17 residues. CDR1 and CDR2 from the germline V gene are LGHNA and YNFKEQ. Trimming took 0 bases from V and 6 from J, leaving 19 bases between them. Here the CDR3 reads CASSQEGSGSLMDTQYF. The DNA for the CDR3 is TGTGCCAGCAGCCAAGAAGGAAGCGGATCGCTAATGGATACGCAGTATTTT.

The chain employs TRBV5-1 and TRBJ2-7, with TRBD1 matching over 7 bases. Germline values: CDR1 SGHRS, CDR2 YFSETQ. The CDR3 loop spans 14 amino acids. Trimming cost V 4 bases and J 5 bases; bases outside gene matches: 9. The CDR3 region has the DNA TGCGCCAGCAGCAGTCGGACAGGTGAAGACGAGCAGTACTTC. Residues: CASSSRTGEDEQYF. Filled out from reference TRBV5-1 and TRBJ2-7, the complete variable domain reads KAGVTQTPRYLIKTRGQQVTLSCSPISGHRSVSWYQQTPGQGLQFLFEYFSETQRNKGNFPGRFSGRQFSNSRSEMNVSTLELGDSALYLCASSSRTGEDEQYFGPGTRLTVT.

This sequence joins TRBV18 and TRBJ1-3; D is perhaps TRBD1 (5 bases). In germline, CDR1 is KGHSH, CDR2 LQKENI. V was pared by 6 bases and J by 2 bases, with 20 bases between. The CDR3 runs 17 residues. CDR3 sequence reads: CASSLASVQGTGNTIYF. The CDR3 bases are TGTGCCAGCTCTCTAGCCTCCGTGCAGGGAACTGGAAACACCATATATTTT.

The J gene is TRBJ1-6, the V gene TRBV3-1; possible D gene TRBD1, 6 bases. The germline V and J ends were trimmed by 4 bases and 9 bases, with 16 bases remaining between them. Germline V gene data show CDR1 as LGHDT and CDR2 as YNNKEL (reference sequence). The CDR3 is 15 residues long. CDR3 nucleotides: TGTGCCAGCAGCCCGCAGGGGCCCTCGGCTTCACCCCTCCACTTT. Residues: CASSPQGPSASPLHF. Full variable domain (outside the CDR3, taken from reference TRBV3-1 and TRBJ1-6): DTAVSQTPKYLVTQMGNDKSIKCEQNLGHDTMYWYKQDSKKFLKIMFSYNNKELIINETVPNRFSPKSPDKAHLNLHINSLELGDSAVYFCASSPQGPSASPLHFGNGTRLTVT.

The rearrangement links TRBV6-5 to TRBJ2-7; 7 nucleotides agree with TRBD2. There are 15 residues in the CDR3. The V gene end was trimmed by 6 bases and the J gene end by 2 bases; junction bases not matched to a gene: 10. Germline-derived CDR1 and CDR2 are MNHEY and SVGAGI. The CDR3 DNA follows: TGTGCCAGCAGAGTCGGCGGGAGTGCTCCCTACGAGCAGTACTTC. This gives the protein CASRVGGSAPYEQYF.

This chain connects TRBV7-9 to TRBJ2-3; D remains ambiguous. Trimming took off 10 bases at V and 2 bases at J, with 13 bases between the two ends. Germline V gives CDR1 SEHNR, CDR2 FQNEAQ (reference sequence). The CDR3 is 13 amino acids. This CDR3 is CATPSGNTDTQYF. The CDR3 DNA sequence: TGTGCCACCCCGTCAGGAAACACAGATACGCAGTATTTT.

This chain connects TRBV6-6 to TRBJ1-4; no firm D call. The CDR3 has 14 amino acids. The V and J ends lost 6 bases and 6 bases respectively, with 14 bases between them. CDR1 is MNHNY, CDR2 SVGAGI, per germline (reference sequence). In nucleotides, the CDR3 is TGTGCCAGCAGGGTCTTCGGGGATTATGAAAAACTGTTTTTT. This translates into CASRVFGDYEKLFF.

The chain couples TRBV11-2 to TRBJ2-1, with TRBD2 as a possible D gene (7 bases). V lost 6 bases to trimming and J lost 0 bases, with 15 bases between them. The germline V gene encodes CDR1 SGHAT and CDR2 FQNNGV. The CDR3 loop spans 16 amino acids. The DNA of the CDR3 is TGTGCCAGCAGAGGGGGAGGGTTTGTCTCCTACAATGAGCAGTTCTTC. It encodes CASRGGGFVSYNEQFF.

J is TRBJ2-3 and V is TRBV5-1; no reliable D call. There are 14 residues in the CDR3. Germline values: CDR1 SGHRS, CDR2 YFSETQ. Trimming took 0 bases from V and 5 from J, leaving 10 bases between them. The CDR3 sequence is CASSLADGLDTQYF. CDR3 bases: TGCGCCAGCAGCTTGGCGGACGGGTTAGATACGCAGTATTTT.

This chain links TRBV3-1 with TRBJ1-2; D unresolved. V was cut by 5 bases and J by 4 bases, with 14 bases left in between. Germline V gene data show CDR1 as LGHDT and CDR2 as YNNKEL (reference sequence). CDR3 length: 14 amino acids. The CDR3 spells CASSYTAEAYGYTF. DNA of the CDR3: TGTGCCAGCAGCTACACCGCAGAAGCCTATGGCTACACCTTC.